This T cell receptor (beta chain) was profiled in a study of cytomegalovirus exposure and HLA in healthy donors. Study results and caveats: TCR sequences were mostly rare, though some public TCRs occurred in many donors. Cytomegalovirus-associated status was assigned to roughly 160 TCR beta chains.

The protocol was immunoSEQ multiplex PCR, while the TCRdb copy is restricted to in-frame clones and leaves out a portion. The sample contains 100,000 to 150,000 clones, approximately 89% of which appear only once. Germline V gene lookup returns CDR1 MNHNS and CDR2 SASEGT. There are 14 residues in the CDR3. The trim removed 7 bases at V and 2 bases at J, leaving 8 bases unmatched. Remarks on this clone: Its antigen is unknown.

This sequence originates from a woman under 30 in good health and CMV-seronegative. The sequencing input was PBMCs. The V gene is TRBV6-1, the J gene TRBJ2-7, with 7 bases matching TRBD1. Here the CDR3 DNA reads TGTGCCAGCACGACAGGGTTGAACGCCTACGAGCAGTACTTC. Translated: CASTTGLNAYEQYF.